These 16 T cell receptor beta chains were all obtained from the same sample, sequenced in a study of shared clonotypes between healthy human individuals. Clones were sequenced by immunoSEQ multiplex PCR, and TCRdb holds only the in-frame ones, with some missing. This table holds millions of clones, approximately 95% found once. Sequencing was carried out using naive CD4+ T cells from PBMCs. Subset: CD45RA+ positively selected. The source of these receptors is a man aged 18 to 35 in good health. Some clones in this sample may be carry-over from other donors' samples.

The V gene is TRBV7-9, the J gene TRBJ2-1; 11 nucleotides match TRBD2. CDR3 size: 18 residues. The germline V gene has CDR1 SEHNR and CDR2 FQNEAQ (reference sequence). Trimming at V came to 5 bases and at J to 7 bases, leaving 16 bases not matched to a gene. CDR3 nucleotides: TGTGCCAGCAGCCCCGATCGAGGGGCTAGCGGGAGGCAAAATGAGCAGTTCTTC. It specifies CASSPDRGASGRQNEQFF.

V usage is TRBV14 and J usage is TRBJ1-2, with TRBD1 as a possible D gene (5 bases). V shed 2 bases and J shed 8 bases, with 12 bases lying between them. This CDR3 has 13 amino acids. Per the germline V gene, CDR1 is SGHDN and CDR2 is FVKESK. The CDR3 DNA follows: TGTGCCAGCAGCCAACAGGGTCCCTCCGGCTACACCTTC. Translated, it gives CASSQQGPSGYTF.

This CDR3 is CASSPGEARVGELFF. The CDR3 DNA reads TGTGCCAGCTCACCAGGAGAGGCACGAGTGGGGGAGCTGTTTTTT. This chain joins TRBV18 and TRBJ2-2; D call uncertain. The germline gives CDR1 KGHSH, CDR2 LQKENI. V lost 2 bases and J 8 bases, leaving 15 bases between the germline ends. The CDR3 extends over 15 amino acids.

V and J are TRBV5-1 and TRBJ2-1; 11 bases line up with TRBD2. CDR3 length equals 16 residues. Germline V gene lookup returns CDR1 SGHRS and CDR2 YFSETQ. With V trimmed by 4 bases and J by 7 bases, 10 bases remained unmatched. This CDR3 reads CASSALTSGTTNEQFF. Here the CDR3 DNA reads TGCGCCAGCAGCGCGTTGACTAGCGGGACGACGAATGAGCAGTTCTTC.

This chain joins TRBV7-9 and TRBJ2-3; 11 nucleotides align to TRBD1. Trimming cost V 0 bases and J 6 bases; bases outside gene matches: 2. The CDR3 is 15 amino acids. Per germline, CDR1 SEHNR and CDR2 FQNEAQ (reference sequence). Written as DNA, the CDR3 is TGTGCCAGCAGCTTAGCCGGACAGGGGGCGGATACGCAGTATTTT. Amino acids: CASSLAGQGADTQYF.

The gene calls are TRBV4-1 and TRBJ1-1; D is possibly TRBD1 (6 bases). This CDR3 has 14 residues. Germline V lookup: CDR1 MGHRA, CDR2 YSYEKL. Trimming removed 3 bases from V and 4 bases from J, with 12 bases in between. This CDR3 is CASSHLTGSTEAFF. The CDR3 DNA follows: TGCGCCAGCAGCCACCTAACAGGGTCCACTGAAGCTTTCTTT.

The chain is built from TRBV20-1 and TRBJ2-7; tentative D call: TRBD1 (6 bases). The germline CDR1 and CDR2 sequences are DFQATT and SNEGSKA (reference sequence). V lost 5 bases and J 3 bases, leaving 8 bases between the germline ends. The CDR3 has 11 amino acids. This CDR3 reads CSAGDIYEQYF. The CDR3 nucleotides read TGCAGTGCTGGGGACATCTACGAGCAGTACTTC.

The chain employs TRBV7-9 and TRBJ1-1, with D perhaps TRBD1 (6 bases). The CDR3 has 12 residues. The V end lost 2 bases, the J end lost 7 bases, and 8 bases lay between the germline ends. The V gene's germline CDR1 is SEHNR and CDR2 FQNEAQ (reference sequence). The CDR3, as DNA: TGTGCCAGCAGCTTAACCAGGGGTGAAGCTTTCTTT. Protein sequence: CASSLTRGEAFF.

This clone was observed a single time. This chain links TRBV6-5 with TRBJ1-1; no firm D call. The CDR3 is made up of 15 amino acids. Germline-derived CDR1 and CDR2 are MNHEY and SVGAGI. Trimming left V 2 bases short and J 0 bases short, with 10 bases between. CDR3 DNA sequence: TGTGCCAGCAGTTACAGGAGGATTATGAACACTGAAGCTTTCTTT. This sequence encodes CASSYRRIMNTEAFF.

This chain links TRBV7-2 with TRBJ1-2; D may be TRBD1 (6 bases). V was pared by 0 bases and J by 4 bases, with 12 bases between. The CDR3 consists of 15 residues. CDR1 and CDR2 from the germline V gene are SGHTA and FQGNSA. The CDR3 sequence: CASSLAGGDTYGYTF. The CDR3 nucleotides are TGTGCCAGCAGCTTAGCGGGGGGGGACACCTATGGCTACACCTTC.

The chain recombines TRBV10-1 with TRBJ2-7; 12 bases are shared with TRBD2. V shed 7 bases, J shed 0 bases, and the junction held 16 bases outside the gene matches. Germline CDR1 WNHNN, CDR2 SYGVQD (reference sequence). CDR3 length: 19 amino acids. The CDR3 loop is CASNTSTSGGDPSSYEQYF. The CDR3 DNA is TGCGCCAGCAACACATCGACTAGCGGGGGCGATCCTAGCTCCTACGAGCAGTACTTC.

Points on this clone: At the DNA level, this CDR3 is encoded by other sequences in the same sample as well. The gene calls are TRBV5-6 and TRBJ1-4, with D tentatively TRBD1 (5 bases). CDR1 SGHDT and CDR2 YYEEEE come from the germline V gene. The CDR3 length is 15 residues. V dropped 4 bases and J dropped 0 bases, with 10 bases sitting between them. CDR3 coding DNA: TGTGCCAGCAGCCTCTGGGGGGCAACTAATGAAAAACTGTTTTTT. Protein sequence: CASSLWGATNEKLFF.

About this clone: The same CDR3 also results from other DNA sequences found in this sample. This chain's CDR3 is CASSLRGGGTEAFF. CDR3 sequence (DNA): TGTGCCAGCAGTTTAAGGGGTGGGGGCACTGAAGCTTTCTTT. This chain joins TRBV28 and TRBJ1-1, with D tentatively TRBD1 (5 bases). V lost 2 bases and J lost 4, with 11 bases in between. Looked up from germline, CDR1 is MDHEN and CDR2 is SYDVKM. The CDR3 sequence is 14 residues long.

The rearrangement joins TRBV28 to TRBJ2-3, with TRBD2 matching over 7 bases. In germline, CDR1 is MDHEN, CDR2 SYDVKM. Trimming at V came to 5 bases and at J to 5 bases, leaving 7 bases not matched to a gene. The CDR3 loop spans 14 amino acids. The CDR3 DNA reads as TGTGCCAGCAGTCCGGCGGGAGATAGAGATACGCAGTATTTT. Protein: CASSPAGDRDTQYF.

This rearrangement joins TRBV28 to TRBJ2-7, with D possibly TRBD1 on 6 matching bases. The V end lost 4 bases, the J end lost 3 bases, and 16 bases lay between the germline ends. The CDR3 contains 15 residues. The germline V gene encodes CDR1 MDHEN and CDR2 SYDVKM. The CDR3 spells CASSSPGRTDYEQYF. CDR3 bases: TGTGCCAGCAGTTCTCCAGGTAGGACAGACTACGAGCAGTACTTC. Drawing the rest from reference TRBV28 and TRBJ2-7, the complete variable domain is DVKVTQSSRYLVKRTGEKVFLECVQDMDHENMFWYRQDPGLGLRLIYFSYDVKMKEKGDIPEGYSVSREKKERFSLILESASTNQTSMYLCASSSPGRTDYEQYFGPGTRLTVT.

This chain uses TRBV6-4 with TRBJ1-2, with TRBD1 identical over 8 bases. Per germline, CDR1 MRHNA and CDR2 SNTAGT. The CDR3 is 15 amino acids. V trimming: 4 bases; J trimming: 8 bases; junction bases outside the gene matches: 12. The CDR3 DNA sequence: TGTGCCAGCAGTGCCGCGCCCCTGGACAGGGAGGGCTACACCTTC. Its translation: CASSAAPLDREGYTF.